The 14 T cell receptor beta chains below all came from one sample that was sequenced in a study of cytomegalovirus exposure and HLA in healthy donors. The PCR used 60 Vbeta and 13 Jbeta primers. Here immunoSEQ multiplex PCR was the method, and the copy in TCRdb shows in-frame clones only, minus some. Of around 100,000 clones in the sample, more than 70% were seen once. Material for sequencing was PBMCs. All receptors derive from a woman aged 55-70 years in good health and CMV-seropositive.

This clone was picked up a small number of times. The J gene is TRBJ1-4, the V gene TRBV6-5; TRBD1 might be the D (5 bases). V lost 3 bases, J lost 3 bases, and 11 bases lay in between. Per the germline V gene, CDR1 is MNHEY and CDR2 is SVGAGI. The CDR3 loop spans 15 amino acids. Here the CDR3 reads CASSYRGQPNEKLFF. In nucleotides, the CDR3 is TGTGCCAGCAGTTATCGAGGACAACCTAATGAAAAACTGTTTTTT.

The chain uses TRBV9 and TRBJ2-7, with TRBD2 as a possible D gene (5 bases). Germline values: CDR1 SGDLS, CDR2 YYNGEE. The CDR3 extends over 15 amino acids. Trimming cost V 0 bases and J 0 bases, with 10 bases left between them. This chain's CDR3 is CASSVESGFSYEQYF. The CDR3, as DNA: TGTGCCAGCAGCGTAGAATCGGGATTCTCCTACGAGCAGTACTTC.

CDR3 amino acids: CASSFYYLAGVLNEQFF. The CDR3 bases are TGTGCCAGCAGCTTTTACTATTTGGCGGGTGTCCTCAATGAGCAGTTCTTC. The genes are TRBV5-4 and TRBJ2-1, with a weak D call TRBD2 (5 bases). The CDR3 sequence is 17 residues long. Germline-derived CDR1 and CDR2 are SGHNT and YYREEE (reference sequence). V was cut by 2 bases and J by 6 bases, with 21 bases left in between. The full variable domain, completed using reference TRBV5-4 and TRBJ2-1, is ETGVTQSPTHLIKTRGQQVTLRCSSQSGHNTVSWYQQALGQGPQFIFQYYREEENGRGNFPPRFSGLQFPNYSSELNVNALELDDSALYLCASSFYYLAGVLNEQFFGPGTRLTVL.

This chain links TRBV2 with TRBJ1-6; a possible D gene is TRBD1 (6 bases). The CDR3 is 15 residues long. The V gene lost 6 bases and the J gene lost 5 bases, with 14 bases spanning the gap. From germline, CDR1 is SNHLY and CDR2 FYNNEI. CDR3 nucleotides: TGTGCCAGCAGCCTTTTAGGGGGGGATAATTCACCCCTCCACTTT. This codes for CASSLLGGDNSPLHF.

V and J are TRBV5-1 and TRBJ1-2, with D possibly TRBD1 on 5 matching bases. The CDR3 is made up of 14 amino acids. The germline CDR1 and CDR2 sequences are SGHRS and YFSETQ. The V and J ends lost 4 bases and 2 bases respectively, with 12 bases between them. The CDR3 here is CASSASQGNYGYTF. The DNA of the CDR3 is TGCGCCAGCAGCGCCAGCCAGGGAAACTATGGCTACACCTTC.

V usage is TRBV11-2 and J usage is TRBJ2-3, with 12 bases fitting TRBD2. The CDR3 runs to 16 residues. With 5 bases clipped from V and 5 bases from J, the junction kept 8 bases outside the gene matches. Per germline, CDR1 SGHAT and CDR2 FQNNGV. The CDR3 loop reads CASSLRTSGMIDTQYF. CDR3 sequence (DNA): TGTGCCAGCAGCCTCAGGACTAGCGGGATGATAGATACGCAGTATTTT. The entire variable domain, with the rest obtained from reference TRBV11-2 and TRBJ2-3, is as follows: EAGVAQSPRYKIIEKRQSVAFWCNPISGHATLYWYQQILGQGPKLLIQFQNNGVVDDSQLPKDRFSAERLKGVDSTLKIQPAKLEDSAVYLCASSLRTSGMIDTQYFGPGTRLTVL.

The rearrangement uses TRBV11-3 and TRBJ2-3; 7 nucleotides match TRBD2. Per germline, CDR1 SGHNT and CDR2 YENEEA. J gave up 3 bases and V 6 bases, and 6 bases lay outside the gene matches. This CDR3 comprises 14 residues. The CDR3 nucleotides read TGTGCCAGCAGAATAGCGGGCCATACAGATACGCAGTATTTT. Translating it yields CASRIAGHTDTQYF.

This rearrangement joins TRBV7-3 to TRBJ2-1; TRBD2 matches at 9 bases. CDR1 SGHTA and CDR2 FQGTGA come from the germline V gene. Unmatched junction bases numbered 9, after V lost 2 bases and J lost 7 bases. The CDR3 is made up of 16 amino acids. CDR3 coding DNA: TGTGCCAGCAGCTTAGTAGGCGGGAGGGGTAATAATGAGCAGTTCTTC. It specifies CASSLVGGRGNNEQFF.

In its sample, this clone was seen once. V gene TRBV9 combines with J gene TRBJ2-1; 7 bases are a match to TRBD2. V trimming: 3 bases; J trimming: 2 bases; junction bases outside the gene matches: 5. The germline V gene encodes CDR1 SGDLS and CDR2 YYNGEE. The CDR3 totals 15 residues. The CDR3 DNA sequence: TGTGCCAGCAGCGCAAATCTAGCGGCCTACAATGAGCAGTTCTTC. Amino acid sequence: CASSANLAAYNEQFF.

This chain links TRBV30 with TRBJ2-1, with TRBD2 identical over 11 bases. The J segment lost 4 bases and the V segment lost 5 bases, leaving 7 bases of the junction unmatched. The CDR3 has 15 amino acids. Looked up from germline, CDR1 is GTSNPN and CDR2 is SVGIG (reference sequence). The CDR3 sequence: CAWEKGLAVYNEQFF. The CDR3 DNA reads TGTGCCTGGGAAAAGGGACTAGCGGTATACAATGAGCAGTTCTTC.

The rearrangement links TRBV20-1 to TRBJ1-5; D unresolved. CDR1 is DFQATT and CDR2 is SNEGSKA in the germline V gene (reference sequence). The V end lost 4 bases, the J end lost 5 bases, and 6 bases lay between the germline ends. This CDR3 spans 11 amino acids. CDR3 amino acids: CSATLDQPQHF. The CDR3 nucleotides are TGCAGTGCTACGCTAGATCAGCCCCAGCATTTT.

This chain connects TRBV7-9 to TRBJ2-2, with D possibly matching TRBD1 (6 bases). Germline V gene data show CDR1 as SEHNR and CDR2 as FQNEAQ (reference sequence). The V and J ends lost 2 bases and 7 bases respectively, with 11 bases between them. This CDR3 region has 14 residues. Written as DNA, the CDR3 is TGTGCCAGCAGCTTACTGAGGGGGATCGGGGAGCTGTTTTTT. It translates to CASSLLRGIGELFF.

The CDR3 DNA follows: TGTGCCAGCAGCTTGAGGGGGCACCTTTCCTCTGGAAACACCATATATTTT. Encoded protein: CASSLRGHLSSGNTIYF. The chain carries TRBV5-5 and TRBJ1-3; TRBD1 agrees at 7 bases. The CDR3 runs 17 residues. Trimming took 1 base from V and 0 from J; bases not matched to a gene: 7. Germline CDR1 and CDR2: SGHKS and YYEKEE (reference sequence).

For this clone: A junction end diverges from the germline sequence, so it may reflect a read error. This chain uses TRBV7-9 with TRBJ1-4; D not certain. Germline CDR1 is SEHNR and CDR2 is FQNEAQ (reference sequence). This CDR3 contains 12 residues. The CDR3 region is CSSSLNREKLFF. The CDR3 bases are TGTTCCAGCAGCTTAAATCGTGAAAAACTGTTTTTT.